This TCR beta chain is drawn from a study of technical replicates of blood from four donors. The protocol was immunoSEQ multiplex PCR, while the TCRdb copy is restricted to in-frame clones and leaves out a portion. Of tens of thousands of clones in the sample, 94% were seen once. CDR1 is SNHLY and CDR2 is FYNNEI in the germline V gene. The CDR3 contains 13 residues. V shed 3 bases and J shed 6 bases, with 6 bases lying between them. This sequence joins TRBV2 and TRBJ1-6; the D is unclear. Input material: T cells isolated from PBMCs. The receptor was isolated from a human donor in good health. The CDR3 bases are TGTGCCAGCAGTGAGGAGGGTAATTCACCCCTCCACTTT. This gives the protein CASSEEGNSPLHF.